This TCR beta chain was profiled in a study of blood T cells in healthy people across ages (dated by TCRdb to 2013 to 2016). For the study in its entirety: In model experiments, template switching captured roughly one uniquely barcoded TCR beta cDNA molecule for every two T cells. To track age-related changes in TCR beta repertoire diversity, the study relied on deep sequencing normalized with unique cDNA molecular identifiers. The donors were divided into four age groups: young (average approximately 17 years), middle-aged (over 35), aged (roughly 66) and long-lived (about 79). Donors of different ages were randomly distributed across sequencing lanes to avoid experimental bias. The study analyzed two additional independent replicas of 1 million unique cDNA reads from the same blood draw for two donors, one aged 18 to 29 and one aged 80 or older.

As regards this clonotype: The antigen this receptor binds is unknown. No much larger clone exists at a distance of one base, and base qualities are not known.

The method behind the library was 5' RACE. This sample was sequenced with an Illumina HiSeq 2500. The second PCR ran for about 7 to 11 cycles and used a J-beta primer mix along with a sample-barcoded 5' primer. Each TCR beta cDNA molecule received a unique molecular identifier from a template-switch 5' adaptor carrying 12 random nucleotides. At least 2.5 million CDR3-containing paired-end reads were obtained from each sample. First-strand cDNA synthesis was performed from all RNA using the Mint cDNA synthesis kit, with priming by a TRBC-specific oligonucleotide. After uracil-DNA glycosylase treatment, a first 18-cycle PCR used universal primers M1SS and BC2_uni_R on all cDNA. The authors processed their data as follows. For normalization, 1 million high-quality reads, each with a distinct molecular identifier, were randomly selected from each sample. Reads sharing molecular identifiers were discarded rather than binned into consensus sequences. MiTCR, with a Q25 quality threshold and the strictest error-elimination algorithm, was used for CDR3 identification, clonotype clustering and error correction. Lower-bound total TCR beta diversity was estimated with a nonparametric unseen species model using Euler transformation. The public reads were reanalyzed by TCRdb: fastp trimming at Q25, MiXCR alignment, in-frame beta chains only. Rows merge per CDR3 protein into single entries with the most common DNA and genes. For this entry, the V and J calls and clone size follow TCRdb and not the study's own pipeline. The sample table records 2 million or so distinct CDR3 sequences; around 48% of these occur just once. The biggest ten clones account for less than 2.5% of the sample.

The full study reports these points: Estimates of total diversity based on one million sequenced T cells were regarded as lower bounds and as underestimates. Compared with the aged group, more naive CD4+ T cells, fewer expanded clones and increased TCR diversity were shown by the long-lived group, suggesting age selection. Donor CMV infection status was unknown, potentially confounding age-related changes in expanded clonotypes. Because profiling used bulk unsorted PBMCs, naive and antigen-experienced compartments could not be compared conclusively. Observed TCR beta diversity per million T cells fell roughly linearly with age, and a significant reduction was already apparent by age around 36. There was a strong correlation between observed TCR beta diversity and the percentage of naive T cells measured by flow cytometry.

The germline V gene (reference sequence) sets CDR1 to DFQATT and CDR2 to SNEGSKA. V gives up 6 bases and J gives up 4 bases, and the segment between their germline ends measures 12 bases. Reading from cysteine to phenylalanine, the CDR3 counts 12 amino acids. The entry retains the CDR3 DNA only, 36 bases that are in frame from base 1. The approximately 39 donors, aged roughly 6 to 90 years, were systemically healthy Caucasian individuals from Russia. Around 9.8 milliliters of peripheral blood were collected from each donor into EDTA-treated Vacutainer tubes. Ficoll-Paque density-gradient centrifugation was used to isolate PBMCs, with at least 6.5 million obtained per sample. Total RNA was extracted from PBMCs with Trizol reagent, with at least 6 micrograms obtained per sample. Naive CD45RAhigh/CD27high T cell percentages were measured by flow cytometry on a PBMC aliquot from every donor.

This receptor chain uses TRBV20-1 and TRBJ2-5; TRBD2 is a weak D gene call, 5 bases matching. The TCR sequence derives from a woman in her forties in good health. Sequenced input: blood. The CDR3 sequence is CSAGDYVETQYF. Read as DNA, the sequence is TGCAGTGCCGGAGACTACGTAGAGACCCAGTACTTC.